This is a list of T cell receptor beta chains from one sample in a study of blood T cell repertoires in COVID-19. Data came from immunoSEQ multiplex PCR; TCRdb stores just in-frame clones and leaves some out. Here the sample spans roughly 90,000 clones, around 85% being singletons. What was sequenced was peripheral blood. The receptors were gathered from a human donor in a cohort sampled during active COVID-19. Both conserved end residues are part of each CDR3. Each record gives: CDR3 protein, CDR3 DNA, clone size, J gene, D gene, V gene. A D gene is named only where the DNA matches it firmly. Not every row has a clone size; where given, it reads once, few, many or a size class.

CDR3: CASSIKQGGETQYF
DNA: TGTGCCAGTAGTATAAAGCAGGGGGGAGAGACCCAGTACTTC
size: NA
J: TRBJ2-5
D: NA
V: TRBV19

CDR3: CARTWTPPPKNDREYYNEQFF
DNA: TGTGCCAGAACTTGGACTCCGCCCCCAAAAAATGACAGGGAGTACTACAATGAGCAGTTCTTC
size: NA
J: TRBJ2-1
D: TRBD1
V: TRBV5-3

CDR3: CASSIRAGTANSPLHF
DNA: TGTGCCAGTAGTATAAGGGCCGGGACAGCTAATTCACCCCTCCACTTT
size: NA
J: TRBJ1-6
D: TRBD1
V: TRBV19

CDR3: CASSPDRDRVYEQYF
DNA: TGTGCCAGCAGTCCCGACCGGGACAGGGTCTACGAGCAGTACTTC
size: NA
J: TRBJ2-7
D: TRBD1
V: TRBV6-5

CDR3: CASSLSGRGNQPQHF
DNA: TGTGCCAGCAGCTTATCCGGCAGGGGCAATCAGCCCCAGCATTTT
size: NA
J: TRBJ1-5
D: NA
V: TRBV7-3

CDR3: CASSSGGAVKTQYF
DNA: TGTGCCAGCAGCAGCGGGGGGGCAGTGAAGACCCAGTACTTC
size: NA
J: TRBJ2-5
D: TRBD2
V: TRBV7-2

CDR3: CASSSTGLAGRYEQYF
DNA: TGTGCCAGCAGCTCGACTGGACTAGCGGGGCGGTACGAGCAGTACTTC
size: NA
J: TRBJ2-7
D: TRBD2
V: TRBV7-2

CDR3: CASTRVEQYF
DNA: TGTGCCAGCACCAGGGTAGAGCAGTACTTC
size: few
J: TRBJ2-7
D: NA
V: TRBV2

CDR3: CASSFAHLAETQYF
DNA: TGTGCCAGCAGTTTTGCCCATCTAGCGGAGACCCAGTACTTC
size: NA
J: TRBJ2-5
D: NA
V: TRBV28

CDR3: CASSLFGGQETQYF
DNA: TGTGCCAGCAGCTTATTTGGCGGGCAAGAGACCCAGTACTTC
size: NA
J: TRBJ2-5
D: NA
V: TRBV7-9

CDR3: CASSPSMNTEAFF
DNA: TGTGCCAGCAGCCCGAGCATGAACACTGAAGCTTTCTTT
size: NA
J: TRBJ1-1
D: NA
V: TRBV6-6

CDR3: CASCRRQGLETQYF
DNA: TGTGCCAGCTGCCGCCGACAGGGACTGGAGACCCAGTACTTC
size: NA
J: TRBJ2-5
D: NA
V: TRBV28